The 28 T cell receptor beta chains in this list originate from one sample, sequenced in a study of T-cell reconstitution after alpha-beta-depleted transplantation in children. Unique molecular identifiers were used in preparing the TCRbeta library. MiXCR was run by TCRdb on the PCR reads, yielding one entry per CDR3 protein. The profile covers 200,000 or so distinct CDR3 sequences, with roughly 7% appearing a single time and less than 7% taken by the ten largest. Sequenced here: PBMCs, sampled before TCRalphabeta/CD19-depleted stem cell transplant. Source of these receptors: a boy aged 2-9 years with acute lymphoblastic leukemia, due to receive a stem cell transplant.

This clonotype was picked up many times. The J gene is TRBJ2-4, the V gene TRBV20-1; D is ambiguous. There are 15 residues in the CDR3. Germline-derived CDR1 and CDR2 are DFQATT and SNEGSKA (reference sequence). Trimming removed 2 bases from V and 1 base from J, with 12 bases in between. Written as DNA, the CDR3 is TGCAGTGCTAGATGGCAGTTACCGGCCAAAAACATTCAGTACTTC. Protein sequence: CSARWQLPAKNIQYF.

This clonotype was detected many times. This sequence joins TRBV29-1 and TRBJ1-2; tentative D call: TRBD1 (5 bases). The CDR3 spans 13 residues. V shed 4 bases and J shed 0 bases, with 9 bases lying between them. Per the germline V gene, CDR1 is SQVTM and CDR2 is ANQGSEA. In DNA, the CDR3 is TGCAGCGTTGCGGACATAGCTAACTATGGCTACACCTTC. Translation gives CSVADIANYGYTF.

The table lists this clonotype with a few counts. The junction departs from germline at one end; a sequencing error may be responsible. The rearrangement joins TRBV10-3 to TRBJ1-2, with no clear D. The V gene's germline CDR1 is ENHRY and CDR2 SYGVKD. The CDR3 is 11 amino acids. For the CDR3, the DNA is TGTTCCATCAGTTATAAGATGAGCTACACCTTC. It translates to CSISYKMSYTF.

This clonotype came up a few times. The chain employs TRBV6-1 and TRBJ1-1; D perhaps matches TRBD1 (5 bases). The germline gives CDR1 MNHNS, CDR2 SASEGT. V was trimmed by 5 bases and J by 2 bases, leaving 15 bases between them. The CDR3 is made up of 15 amino acids. In DNA form, the CDR3 reads TGTGCCAGCAGTCTGCTGACCCAGGGCAACACTGAAGCTTTCTTT. Its protein product is CASSLLTQGNTEAFF.

This clonotype was recorded at least ten times. The V gene is TRBV7-2, the J gene TRBJ2-2; no clear D. Germline V CDR1 and CDR2: SGHTA, FQGNSA. Trimming left V 7 bases short and J 4 bases short, with 10 bases between. This CDR3 comprises 13 residues. CDR3 nucleotide sequence: TGTGCCAGCAACCTAGACGCCACCGGGGAGCTGTTTTTT. Protein: CASNLDATGELFF. Using reference TRBV7-2 and TRBJ2-2 for the parts outside the CDR3, the full variable domain is GAGVSQSPSNKVTEKGKDVELRCDPISGHTALYWYRQSLGQGLEFLIYFQGNSAPDKSGLPSDRFSAERTGGSVSTLTIQRTQQEDSAVYLCASNLDATGELFFGEGSRLTVL.

A remark on this clonotype: Relative to the germline gene, one junction end is altered; a read error may explain this. The rearrangement links TRBV12-3 or TRBV12-4 to TRBJ1-2; 7 bases fit TRBD1. The CDR3 runs to 10 residues. CDR3 protein: CASSLGQLRF. The CDR3 nucleotides are TGTGCCAGCAGTCTGGGACAGCTTAGATTC.

This clonotype showed up just a few times. The CDR3 here is CASSSSGTGSYGYTF. The CDR3 DNA reads as TGTGCCAGCAGTTCATCCGGGACAGGTTCCTATGGCTACACCTTC. V and J are TRBV12-3 or TRBV12-4 and TRBJ1-2, with 8 bases matching TRBD1. This CDR3 is built from 15 residues. The trim removed 4 bases at V and 4 bases at J, leaving 8 bases unmatched.

This clonotype was counted at least ten times. This chain joins TRBV7-2 and TRBJ2-6; D unclear. The CDR3 consists of 16 residues. V dropped 4 bases and J dropped 0 bases, with 10 bases sitting between them. Germline V gene lookup returns CDR1 SGHTA and CDR2 FQGNSA. The CDR3 DNA reads as TGTGCCAGCAGCTCAGGACGGATCTCTGGGGCCAACGTCCTGACTTTC. Translating gives CASSSGRISGANVLTF.

This rearrangement joins TRBV5-5 to TRBJ2-5, with 9 bases fitting TRBD2. Germline V gives CDR1 SGHKS, CDR2 YYEKEE (reference sequence). V shed 1 base, J shed 0 bases, and the junction held 10 bases outside the gene matches. CDR3 length: 18 amino acids. The CDR3 sequence: CASSLLGSGGLYQETQYF. Here the CDR3 DNA reads TGTGCCAGCAGCTTGCTCGGTAGCGGGGGCCTGTACCAAGAGACCCAGTACTTC.

There are many counts of this clonotype. V usage is TRBV29-1 and J usage is TRBJ1-1; no definite D call. Germline lookup yields CDR1 SQVTM and CDR2 ANQGSEA. Trimming removed 4 bases at V and 1 base at J, with 7 bases between. The CDR3 length is 12 residues. For the CDR3, the DNA is TGCAGCGTTGGGACGGCGAACACTGAAGCTTTCTTT. Translation gives CSVGTANTEAFF.

The sample holds a few counts of this clonotype. The gene calls are TRBV11-2 and TRBJ2-7; the match to TRBD1 covers 9 bases. The V segment lost 5 bases and the J segment 5 bases; nucleotides outside the gene matches: 7. The CDR3 runs to 14 residues. The germline V gene has CDR1 SGHAT and CDR2 FQNNGV. The DNA of the CDR3 is TGTGCCAGCAGCCCCCGGGACAGGGTTAACGAGCAGTACTTC. It is translated as CASSPRDRVNEQYF.

The chain is built from TRBV20-1 and TRBJ2-7; 9 nucleotides agree with TRBD2. The CDR3 totals 15 residues. J was trimmed by 0 bases and V by 3 bases; bases with no gene match: 6. Germline CDR1 and CDR2: DFQATT and SNEGSKA (reference sequence). CDR3 residues: CSASELAGISYEQYF. The CDR3, as DNA: TGCAGTGCTAGCGAGCTAGCGGGGATCTCCTACGAGCAGTACTTC.

This clonotype came up many times. The rearrangement links TRBV20-1 to TRBJ1-5; D is ambiguous. CDR3 length: 9 amino acids. Germline V gives CDR1 DFQATT, CDR2 SNEGSKA (reference sequence). V was shortened by 6 bases and J by 3 bases, with 0 bases between the two germline ends. The CDR3 is CSANQPQHF. CDR3 nucleotide sequence: TGCAGTGCCAATCAGCCCCAGCATTTT.

This chain uses TRBV7-8 with TRBJ2-1, with 11 bases aligning to TRBD2. The CDR3 covers 17 residues. Germline trimming cut 7 bases from V and 0 bases from J; bases unmatched to any gene: 8. Germline values: CDR1 SGHVS, CDR2 FQNEAQ. CDR3 in DNA: TGTGCCAGCACCCGGGGACTAGCGGCGAGCTCCTACAATGAGCAGTTCTTC. Translating gives CASTRGLAASSYNEQFF.

This clonotype was observed at least ten times. The rearrangement joins TRBV7-9 to TRBJ2-2, with TRBD1 matching over 10 bases. In germline, CDR1 is SEHNR, CDR2 FQNEAQ (reference sequence). The CDR3 covers 16 residues. The junction had 7 bases not matched to a gene; V was cut back by 4 bases and J by 5 bases. The CDR3 spells CASSWTGGAATGELFF. The CDR3 nucleotides read TGTGCCAGCAGCTGGACAGGGGGAGCGGCAACCGGGGAGCTGTTTTTT.

At least ten counts were recorded for this clonotype. The chain employs TRBV5-1 and TRBJ1-1; D not certain. The CDR3 runs 13 residues. Germline CDR1 reads SGHRS; CDR2 reads YFSETQ. Between the trimmed V and J ends, which lost 0 bases and 4 bases, there was a span of 7 bases. The CDR3 sequence is CASSLGDGTEAFF. The CDR3, as DNA: TGCGCCAGCAGCTTGGGGGATGGCACTGAAGCTTTCTTT.

The V and J genes are TRBV20-1 and TRBJ2-7; TRBD2 aligns across 8 bases. Germline assignment: CDR1 DFQATT and CDR2 SNEGSKA (reference sequence). This CDR3 contains 17 residues. The J segment lost 4 bases and the V segment lost 3 bases, leaving 17 bases of the junction unmatched. CDR3 DNA sequence: TGCAGTGCTAGGTTATATCTACCGGGACTAGGGAGGTACGAGCAGTACTTC. It codes for CSARLYLPGLGRYEQYF.

This sequence joins TRBV5-1 and TRBJ2-3; D ambiguous. This CDR3 comprises 13 residues. Trimming took 2 bases from V and 4 from J, leaving 8 bases between them. Germline V gene data show CDR1 as SGHRS and CDR2 as YFSETQ. CDR3 region: CASSLESPDTQYF. CDR3 nucleotides: TGCGCCAGCAGCTTAGAGAGCCCAGATACGCAGTATTTT.

At least ten counts were recorded for this clonotype. V is TRBV20-1 and J is TRBJ2-1; D is perhaps TRBD1 (5 bases). CDR1 is DFQATT and CDR2 is SNEGSKA in the germline V gene (reference sequence). This CDR3 contains 14 residues. Trimming shortened V by 3 bases and J by 3 bases, and 12 bases separated the two germline ends. This chain's CDR3 is CSARVQGYYNEQFF. CDR3 coding DNA: TGCAGTGCTAGGGTGCAGGGTTACTACAATGAGCAGTTCTTC.

This clonotype showed up just a few times. This sequence joins TRBV7-2 and TRBJ2-1, with 11 bases matching TRBD2. With 1 base clipped from V and 6 bases from J, the junction kept 5 bases outside the gene matches. CDR1 is SGHTA and CDR2 is FQGNSA in the germline V gene. This CDR3 has 16 amino acids. CDR3 region: CASSLDRLAGFNEQFF. Here the CDR3 DNA reads TGTGCCAGCAGCTTAGATAGACTAGCGGGGTTCAATGAGCAGTTCTTC.

This clonotype was detected only a few times. The chain has TRBV7-2 and TRBJ2-5, with 7 nucleotides matching TRBD1. V lost 1 base to trimming and J lost 2 bases; unmatched junction nucleotides: 4. Germline CDR1 and CDR2: SGHTA and FQGNSA. The CDR3 is 15 amino acids. CDR3: CASSLGTGLQETQYF. The CDR3 DNA reads TGTGCCAGCAGCTTAGGGACAGGCCTACAAGAGACCCAGTACTTC.

This clonotype appeared a few times. This chain uses TRBV12-3 or TRBV12-4 with TRBJ1-3; D is undetermined. CDR3 length: 12 residues. V was cut by 6 bases and J by 6 bases, with 9 bases left in between. CDR3: CASRPPENTIYF. The DNA of the CDR3 is TGTGCCAGCAGACCACCAGAAAACACCATATATTTT.

This clonotype has a count of ten or more. CDR3 nucleotide sequence: TGTGCCAGCACGGAGCCGGGGGGGAAGGAGACCCAGTACTTC. Protein product: CASTEPGGKETQYF. This chain joins TRBV21-1 and TRBJ2-5; no check of the table's D call, TRBD2, against the DNA was made. TRBV21-1 is an annotated pseudogene. The CDR3 sequence is 14 residues long.

This clonotype was seen many times. This chain links TRBV20-1 with TRBJ2-2; D remains ambiguous. CDR1 is DFQATT, CDR2 SNEGSKA, per germline (reference sequence). The length of the CDR3 is 12 residues. Trimming pared 2 bases from V and 7 bases from J, leaving 8 bases between. CDR3 in DNA: TGCAGTGCTAGATTCCTTAACGGGGAGCTGTTTTTT. Its translation is CSARFLNGELFF.

This clonotype came up many times. This chain joins TRBV12-3 or TRBV12-4 and TRBJ2-2; the D gene is possibly TRBD1 (6 bases). This CDR3 contains 15 residues. The V and J ends lost 7 bases and 0 bases respectively, with 12 bases between them. CDR3 region: CASIFDRSNTGELFF. The CDR3 DNA reads as TGTGCCAGCATTTTTGACAGGTCGAACACCGGGGAGCTGTTTTTT.

This clonotype was observed at least ten times. This chain connects TRBV29-1 to TRBJ2-3, with D perhaps matching TRBD1 or TRBD2 (5 bases each). V shed 0 bases and J shed 4 bases, with 11 bases lying between them. Germline loops: CDR1 SQVTM, CDR2 ANQGSEA. The CDR3 is made up of 14 amino acids. The CDR3 spells CSVEEGLAADTQYF. CDR3 coding DNA: TGCAGCGTTGAAGAGGGGCTAGCCGCAGATACGCAGTATTTT.

This clonotype came up a few times. The chain joins TRBV28 to TRBJ1-4; 7 nucleotides match TRBD1. Germline CDR1 reads MDHEN; CDR2 reads SYDVKM. The CDR3 is 14 residues long. V gave up 5 bases and J gave up 8 bases; unmatched junction bases: 8. The CDR3 here is CASSPTGEGEKLFF. The CDR3 region has the DNA TGTGCCAGCAGTCCAACAGGGGAGGGCGAAAAACTGTTTTTT. The full variable domain, rest sourced from reference TRBV28 and TRBJ1-4, is DVKVTQSSRYLVKRTGEKVFLECVQDMDHENMFWYRQDPGLGLRLIYFSYDVKMKEKGDIPEGYSVSREKKERFSLILESASTNQTSMYLCASSPTGEGEKLFFGSGTQLSVL.

V is TRBV20-1 and J is TRBJ2-5; D gene uncertain. The CDR3 runs to 12 residues. V was trimmed by 5 bases and J by 5 bases, leaving 12 bases between them. Per the germline V gene, CDR1 is DFQATT and CDR2 is SNEGSKA (reference sequence). CDR3 in DNA: TGCAGTGCTGTGACGGATGGGGAGACCCAGTACTTC. This sequence encodes CSAVTDGETQYF.